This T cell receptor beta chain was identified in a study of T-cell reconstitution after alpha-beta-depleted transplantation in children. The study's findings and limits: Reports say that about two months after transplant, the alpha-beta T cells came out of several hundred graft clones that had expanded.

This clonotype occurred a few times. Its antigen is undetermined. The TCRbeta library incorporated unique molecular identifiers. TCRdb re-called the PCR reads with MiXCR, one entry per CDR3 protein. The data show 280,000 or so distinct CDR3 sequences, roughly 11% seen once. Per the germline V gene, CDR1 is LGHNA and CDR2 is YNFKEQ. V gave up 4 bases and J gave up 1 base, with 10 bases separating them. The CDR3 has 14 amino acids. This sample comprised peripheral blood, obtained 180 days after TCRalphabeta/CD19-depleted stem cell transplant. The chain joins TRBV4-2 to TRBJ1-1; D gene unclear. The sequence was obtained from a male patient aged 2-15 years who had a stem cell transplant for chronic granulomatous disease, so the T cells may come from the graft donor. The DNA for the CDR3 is TGTGCCAGCAGCCGTCTAGATAGGAACACTGAAGCTTTCTTT. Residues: CASSRLDRNTEAFF.